A selection of T cell receptor beta chains follows, all from one sample in a study of technical replicates of blood from several donors. This table comes from immunoSEQ multiplex PCR, and its TCRdb copy is limited to in-frame clones, with some not included. The sample contains fewer than 60,000 clones, over 90% of which appear only once. The specimen was PBMCs. The receptors were sampled from a human donor in good health. Some clones in this sample may be carry-over from other donors' samples. Each CDR3 is given without its conserved first and last residue. Clone size appears in some rows only: once, few, many, or a class for an expanded clone.

j_call clone_size v_call cdr3_aa
TRBJ1-1 . TRBV25-1 ASSEYSGARAEAF
TRBJ1-2 . TRBV15 ATSRDQGLGGYT
TRBJ2-5 . TRBV5-4 ASSPWGGRGETQY
TRBJ1-5 . TRBV19 ASSMWGPFGNQPQH
TRBJ2-1 . TRBV4-3 ASSQDRLAVGSYNEQF
TRBJ2-3 . TRBV14 ASSQGPSENTQY
TRBJ2-4 . TRBV6-5 ASNKLAGDRNIQY
TRBJ2-1 . TRBV6-5 ASRGRTGSNEQF
TRBJ2-7 . TRBV9 ASSLGTEWNEQY
TRBJ2-7 . TRBV5-1 ASSLAGGASSYEQY
TRBJ2-3 once TRBV19 ATQGYVDTQY
TRBJ1-2 . TRBV29-1 SVRSGIDLGYT
TRBJ1-1 . TRBV6-1 ASKQGLNTEAF
TRBJ2-7 . TRBV5-5 ASRASGSSYEQY
TRBJ1-2 . TRBV19 ASKGTGVINYGYT
TRBJ2-5 . TRBV19 ASSRPGLAGEETQY
TRBJ2-7 . TRBV27 ASRDRGSIEQY
TRBJ2-2 once TRBV13 ASSLTGGATGELF
TRBJ1-5 . TRBV7-9 ASSLGRGKH
TRBJ1-6 . TRBV9 ASETGTGSTLH
TRBJ2-5 . TRBV4-3 ASSQDPGAGSETQY
TRBJ2-5 . TRBV4-3 ASSPRLAGGRLETQY
TRBJ2-5 . TRBV5-1 ASSWGGLAGGQGETQY
TRBJ1-4 . TRBV4-2 ASSARGEQGGEKLF
TRBJ1-6 . TRBV2 ASSETGSGSPLH
TRBJ1-1 once TRBV4-3 ASSQDDRSYTEAF
TRBJ2-3 . TRBV7-9 ASSTYSSTDTQY
TRBJ2-2 . TRBV7-3 ASSPSSAGELF
TRBJ2-5 . TRBV19 ASSINLGDYTQY
TRBJ2-5 . TRBV10-3 AISESQETQY
TRBJ2-1 . TRBV29-1 SVEIGRGLAEQF
TRBJ2-7 once TRBV4-3 ASSQEARTYEQY
TRBJ2-1 . TRBV4-3 ASSPLAGGLNEQF
TRBJ1-2 . TRBV6-1 ASHPAPPGGYT
TRBJ2-5 . TRBV2 ASSEGIAGGQETQY
TRBJ2-3 once TRBV30 AWRPGLAGRDTQY
TRBJ1-6 once TRBV9 ASSVGQANSPLH
TRBJ2-7 once TRBV11-2 ASSRASGSQSEQY
TRBJ1-1 . TRBV7-9 ASSPKDSGRTEAF
TRBJ1-2 . TRBV6-5 ASKIGTGGWGYT
TRBJ2-4 . TRBV29-1 SVEGRGFAKNIQY
TRBJ2-2 . TRBV7-9 ASSLSETNTGELF
TRBJ1-6 . TRBV5-4 ASNQGNSPLH
TRBJ1-2 . TRBV7-2 ASSGAGAQVNGYT
TRBJ2-1 . TRBV5-4 ASSLAGGRSNEQF
TRBJ1-2 . TRBV5-6 ASSITGVGDYGYT
TRBJ1-2 . TRBV5-4 ASSLGGQGDGYT
TRBJ2-1 . TRBV4-1 ASSRQTPSGGSSYNEQF
TRBJ1-1 . TRBV5-4 ASSPTWGGKSTEAF
TRBJ2-3 . TRBV9 ASSVAGEFTDTQY
TRBJ1-1 . TRBV27 ATSGTGRGEAF
TRBJ2-5 . TRBV7-9 ASSNVRALQETQY
TRBJ2-1 . TRBV7-2 ASSPRVVYNEQF
TRBJ2-1 once TRBV6-1 ASSDRGRNEQF